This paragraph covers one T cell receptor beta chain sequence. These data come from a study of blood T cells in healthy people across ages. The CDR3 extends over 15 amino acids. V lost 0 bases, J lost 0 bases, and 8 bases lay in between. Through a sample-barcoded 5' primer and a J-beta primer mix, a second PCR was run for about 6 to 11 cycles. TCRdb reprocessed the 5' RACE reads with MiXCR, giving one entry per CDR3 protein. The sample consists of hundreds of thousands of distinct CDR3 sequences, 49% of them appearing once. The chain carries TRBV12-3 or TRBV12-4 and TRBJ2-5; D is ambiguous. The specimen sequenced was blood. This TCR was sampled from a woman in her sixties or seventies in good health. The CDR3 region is CASSLADKYQETQYF. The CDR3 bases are TGTGCCAGCAGTTTAGCCGACAAGTACCAAGAGACCCAGTACTTC.